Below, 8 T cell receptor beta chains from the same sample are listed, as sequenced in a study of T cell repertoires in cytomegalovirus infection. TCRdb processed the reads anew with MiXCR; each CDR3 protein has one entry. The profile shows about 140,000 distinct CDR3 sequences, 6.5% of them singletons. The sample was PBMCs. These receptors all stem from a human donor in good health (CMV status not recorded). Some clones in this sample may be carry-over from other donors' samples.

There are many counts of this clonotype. The CDR3 coding sequence is TGTGCCAGCAGCCCGAGGGGCGACCCACTTGATACGCAGTATTTT. It encodes CASSPRGDPLDTQYF. The chain recombines TRBV11-2 with TRBJ2-3; D may match TRBD1 or TRBD2 (5 bases each). From germline, CDR1 is SGHAT and CDR2 FQNNGV. V was trimmed by 5 bases and J by 6 bases, leaving 18 bases between them. The CDR3 has 15 amino acids.

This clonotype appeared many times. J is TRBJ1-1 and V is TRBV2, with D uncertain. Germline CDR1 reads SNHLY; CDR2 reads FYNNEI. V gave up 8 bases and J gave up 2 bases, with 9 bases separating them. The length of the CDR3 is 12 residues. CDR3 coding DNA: TGTGCCAGCTACGATACCAACACTGAAGCTTTCTTT. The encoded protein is CASYDTNTEAFF. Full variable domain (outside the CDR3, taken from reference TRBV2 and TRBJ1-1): EPEVTQTPSHQVTQMGQEVILRCVPISNHLYFYWYRQILGQKVEFLVSFYNNEISEKSEIFDDQFSVERPDGSNFTLKIRSTKLEDSAMYFCASYDTNTEAFFGQGTRLTVV.

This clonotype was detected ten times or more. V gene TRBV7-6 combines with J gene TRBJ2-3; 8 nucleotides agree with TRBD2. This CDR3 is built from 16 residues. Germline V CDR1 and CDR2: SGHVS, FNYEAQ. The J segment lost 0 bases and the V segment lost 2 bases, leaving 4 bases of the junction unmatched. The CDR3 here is CASSLLRGGSTDTQYF. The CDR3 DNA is TGTGCCAGCAGCTTACTACGCGGGGGGAGCACAGATACGCAGTATTTT.

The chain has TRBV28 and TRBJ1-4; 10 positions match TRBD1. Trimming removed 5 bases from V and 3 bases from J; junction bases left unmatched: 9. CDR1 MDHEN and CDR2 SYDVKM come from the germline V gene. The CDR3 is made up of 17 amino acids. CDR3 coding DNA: TGTGCCAGCAGTCCCTCGGGACAGGGGTGGGCTAATGAAAAACTGTTTTTT. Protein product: CASSPSGQGWANEKLFF.

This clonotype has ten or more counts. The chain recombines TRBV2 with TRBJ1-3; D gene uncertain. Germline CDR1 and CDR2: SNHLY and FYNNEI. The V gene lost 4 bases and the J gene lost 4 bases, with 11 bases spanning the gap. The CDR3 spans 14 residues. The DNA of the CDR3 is TGTGCCAGCAGTGTAAGCTTCCAGGGAAACACCATATATTTT. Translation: CASSVSFQGNTIYF.

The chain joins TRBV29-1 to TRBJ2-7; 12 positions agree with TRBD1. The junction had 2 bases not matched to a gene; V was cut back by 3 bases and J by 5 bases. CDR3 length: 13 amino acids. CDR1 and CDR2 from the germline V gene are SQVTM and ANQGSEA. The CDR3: CSVEGQGAHEQYF. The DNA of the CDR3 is TGCAGCGTTGAGGGACAGGGGGCACACGAGCAGTACTTC.

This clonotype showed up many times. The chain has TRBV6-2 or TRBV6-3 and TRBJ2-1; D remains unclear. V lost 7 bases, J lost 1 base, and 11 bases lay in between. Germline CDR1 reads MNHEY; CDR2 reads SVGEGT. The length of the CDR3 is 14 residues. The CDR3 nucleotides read TGTGCCAGCACGTCGACGGGTTCCTACAATGAGCAGTTCTTC. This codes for CASTSTGSYNEQFF.

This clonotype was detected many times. The CDR3: CASRIAGTGSSYEQYF. The CDR3 bases are TGTGCCAGCAGAATAGCCGGGACTGGGAGCTCCTACGAGCAGTACTTC. This rearrangement joins TRBV5-4 to TRBJ2-7; maybe TRBD2 (6 bases). V was cut by 5 bases and J by 0 bases, with 18 bases left in between. Germline V gene lookup returns CDR1 SGHNT and CDR2 YYREEE (reference sequence). The CDR3 covers 16 residues.